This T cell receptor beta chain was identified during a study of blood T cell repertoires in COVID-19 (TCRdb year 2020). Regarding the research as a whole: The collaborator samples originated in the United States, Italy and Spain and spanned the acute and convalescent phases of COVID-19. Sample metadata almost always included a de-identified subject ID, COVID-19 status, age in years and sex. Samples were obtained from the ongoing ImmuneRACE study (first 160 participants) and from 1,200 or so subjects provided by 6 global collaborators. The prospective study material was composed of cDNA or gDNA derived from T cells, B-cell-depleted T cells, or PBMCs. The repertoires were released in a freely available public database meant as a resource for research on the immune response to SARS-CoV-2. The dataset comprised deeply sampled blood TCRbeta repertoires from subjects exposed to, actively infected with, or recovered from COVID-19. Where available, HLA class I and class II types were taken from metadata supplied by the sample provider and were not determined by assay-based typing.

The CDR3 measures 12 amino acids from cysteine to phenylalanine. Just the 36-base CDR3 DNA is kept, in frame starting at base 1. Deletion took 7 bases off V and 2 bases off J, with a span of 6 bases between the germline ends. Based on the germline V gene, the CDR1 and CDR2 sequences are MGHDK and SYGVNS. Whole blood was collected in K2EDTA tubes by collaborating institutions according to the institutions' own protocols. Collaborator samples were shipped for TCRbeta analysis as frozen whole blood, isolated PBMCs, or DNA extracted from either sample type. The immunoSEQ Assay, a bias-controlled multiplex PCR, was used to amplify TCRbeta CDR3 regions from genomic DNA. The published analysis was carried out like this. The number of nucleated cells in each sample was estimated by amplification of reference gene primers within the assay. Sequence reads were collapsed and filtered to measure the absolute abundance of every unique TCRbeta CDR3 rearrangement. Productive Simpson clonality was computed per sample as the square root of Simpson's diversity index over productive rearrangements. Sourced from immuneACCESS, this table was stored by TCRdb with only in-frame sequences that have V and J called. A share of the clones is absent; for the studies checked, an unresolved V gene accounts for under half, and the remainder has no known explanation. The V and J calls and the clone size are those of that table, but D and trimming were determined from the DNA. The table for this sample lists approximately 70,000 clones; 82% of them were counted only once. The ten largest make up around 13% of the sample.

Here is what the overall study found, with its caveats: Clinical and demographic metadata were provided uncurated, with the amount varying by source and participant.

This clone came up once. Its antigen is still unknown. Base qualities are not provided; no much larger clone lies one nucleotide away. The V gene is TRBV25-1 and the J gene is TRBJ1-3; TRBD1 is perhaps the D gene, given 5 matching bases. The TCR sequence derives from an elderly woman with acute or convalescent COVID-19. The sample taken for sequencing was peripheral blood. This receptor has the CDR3 CASMGPGNTIYF. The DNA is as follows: TGTGCCAGCATGGGGCCTGGAAACACCATATATTTT.